This TCR beta chain derives from a study of cytomegalovirus exposure and HLA in healthy donors. V gave up 1 base and J gave up 4 bases; unmatched junction bases: 3. The CDR3 runs to 14 residues. Per the germline V gene, CDR1 is MNHNS and CDR2 is SASEGT. A multiplex PCR was run with 60 Vbeta primers and 13 Jbeta primers. TCRdb's copy holds only in-frame clones and misses some; the assay was immunoSEQ multiplex PCR. The sample includes fewer than 70,000 clones, roughly 74% of them seen just once. Input material: PBMCs. The chain combines TRBV6-1 with TRBJ1-1; 7 bases line up with TRBD1. This sequence originates from a woman in her sixties or seventies in good health and CMV-seropositive. CDR3 DNA: TGTGCCAGCAGTGAAGTCGGGACAGCCACTGAAGCTTTCTTT. Translated, it gives CASSEVGTATEAFF.